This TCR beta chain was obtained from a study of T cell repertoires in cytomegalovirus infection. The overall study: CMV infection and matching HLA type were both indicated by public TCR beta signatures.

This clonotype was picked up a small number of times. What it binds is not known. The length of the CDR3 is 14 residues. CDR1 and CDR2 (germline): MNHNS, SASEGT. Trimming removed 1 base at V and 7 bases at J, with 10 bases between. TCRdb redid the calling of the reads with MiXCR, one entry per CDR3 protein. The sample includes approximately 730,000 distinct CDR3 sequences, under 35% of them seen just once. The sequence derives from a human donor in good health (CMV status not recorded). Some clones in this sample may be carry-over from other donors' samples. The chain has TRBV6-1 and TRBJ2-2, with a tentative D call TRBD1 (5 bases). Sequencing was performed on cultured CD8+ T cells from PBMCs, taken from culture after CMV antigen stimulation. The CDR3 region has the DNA TGTGCCAGCAGTGAAGTTAAGGGGAACGGGGAGCTGTTTTTT. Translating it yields CASSEVKGNGELFF.